This T cell receptor (beta chain) was retrieved from a study of control samples from healthy donors and cancer patients. This CDR3 has 14 amino acids. Trimming took 0 bases from V and 1 from J, leaving 6 bases between them. Germline CDR1 and CDR2: PRHDT and FYEKMQ (reference sequence). The method was immunoSEQ multiplex PCR; TCRdb's version includes in-frame clones alone and lacks a portion of them. The sample carries 350,000 to 450,000 clones, 80% to 95% recorded once. The chain has TRBV13 and TRBJ1-1; weak D call: TRBD1 (6 bases). Sequenced: PBMCs. This sequence was found in a man aged 35 to 55 with head and neck cancer. As DNA, the CDR3 is TGTGCCAGCAGCTTAGGGGACAGGAACACTGAAGCTTTCTTT. The encoded protein is CASSLGDRNTEAFF.